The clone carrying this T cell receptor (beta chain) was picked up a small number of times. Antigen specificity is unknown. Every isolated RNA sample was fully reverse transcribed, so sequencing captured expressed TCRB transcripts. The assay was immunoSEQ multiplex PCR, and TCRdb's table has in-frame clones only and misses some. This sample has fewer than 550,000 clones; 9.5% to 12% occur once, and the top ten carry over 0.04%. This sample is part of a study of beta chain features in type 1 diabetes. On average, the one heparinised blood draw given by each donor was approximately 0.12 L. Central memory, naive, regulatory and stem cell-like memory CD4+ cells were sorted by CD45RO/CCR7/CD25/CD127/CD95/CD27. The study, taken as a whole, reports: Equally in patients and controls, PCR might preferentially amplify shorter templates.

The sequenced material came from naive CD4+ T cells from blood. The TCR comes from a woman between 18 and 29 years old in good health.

CDR3 nucleotides: TGTGCCAGCAGTTCCACGTACAATGAGCAGTTCTTC. Encoded protein: CASSSTYNEQFF. J is TRBJ2-1 and V is TRBV6-5, with D unresolved. V was shortened by 4 bases and J by 4 bases, with 5 bases between the two germline ends. The CDR3 runs 12 residues. The germline V gene has CDR1 MNHEY and CDR2 SVGAGI.